The 9 T cell receptor beta chains reported below all come from one sample, sequenced in a study of a mutant IDH1 vaccine in newly diagnosed glioma. These receptors are not linked to any known antigen. Indicated time point: week 35, safety follow-up. The investigators gave 300 ug of mutant IDH1 20-mer peptide in each vaccine dose, together with topical imiquimod. Repertoires were generated with immunoSEQ multiplex PCR, while TCRdb's copy carries only in-frame clones and drops some. Among roughly 52,000 clones listed, over 60% were seen once. This specimen was PBMCs, taken from a glioma patient whose treatment included an IDH1 peptide vaccine. Every receptor here comes from a man aged 35 to 55 with glioma.

This chain uses TRBV10-3 with TRBJ2-2; D gene uncertain. The CDR3 spans 14 residues. Trimming took 3 bases from V and 2 from J, leaving 7 bases between them. The germline CDR1 and CDR2 sequences are ENHRY and SYGVKD. The CDR3 region has the DNA TGTGCCATCAGTGATCGCGGAAACACCGGGGAGCTGTTTTTT. Encoded protein: CAISDRGNTGELFF.

This chain joins TRBV7-2 and TRBJ2-1; 12 bases map to TRBD2. The CDR3 runs 17 residues. Germline V gene sequence: CDR1 SGHTA, CDR2 FQGNSA. The ends lost 4 bases at V and 3 bases at J; junction bases unmatched: 7. CDR3 residues: CASSSASGRAFYNEQFF. The CDR3 DNA reads as TGTGCCAGCAGCTCGGCTAGCGGGAGGGCATTCTACAATGAGCAGTTCTTC.

The chain uses TRBV27 and TRBJ1-5, with a possible D match to TRBD1 (5 bases). The CDR3 has 14 amino acids. V lost 3 bases, J lost 6 bases, and 12 bases lay in between. CDR1 is MNHEY, CDR2 SMNVEV, per germline (reference sequence). This chain's CDR3 is CASSFGGRGQPQHF. CDR3 nucleotides: TGTGCCAGCAGTTTTGGCGGGAGGGGTCAGCCCCAGCATTTT.

V usage is TRBV7-9 and J usage is TRBJ2-3; 7 nucleotides align to TRBD1. CDR1 and CDR2 (germline): SEHNR, FQNEAQ (reference sequence). V shed 4 bases and J 7 bases; nucleotides not matched to a gene: 8. The CDR3 sequence is 14 residues long. The CDR3 protein is CASSSGGSRNTQYF. CDR3 nucleotides: TGTGCCAGCAGCTCAGGGGGATCTAGAAATACGCAGTATTTT.

The chain employs TRBV5-4 and TRBJ2-6, with no clear D. This CDR3 is built from 16 residues. In germline, CDR1 is SGHNT, CDR2 YYREEE (reference sequence). With 0 bases removed from V and 8 bases from J, the gap between germline ends came to 15 bases. Here the CDR3 DNA reads TGTGCCAGCAGCTTGGCCCCGGGCTTGAGAACCAACGTCCTGACTTTC. Translated, it gives CASSLAPGLRTNVLTF.

The V gene is TRBV29-1, the J gene TRBJ2-3; either TRBD1 or TRBD2 may supply D (5 bases each). Trimming took off 6 bases at V and 2 bases at J, with 18 bases between the two ends. Germline V gene data show CDR1 as SQVTM and CDR2 as ANQGSEA. This CDR3 spans 15 amino acids. The CDR3 spells CSVGSGPYLTDTQYF. CDR3 nucleotide sequence: TGCAGCGTCGGCTCGGGACCCTATCTCACAGATACGCAGTATTTT.

This clone was seen only once. The rearrangement uses TRBV9 and TRBJ2-2, with D possibly TRBD1 on 6 matching bases. The germline V gene encodes CDR1 SGDLS and CDR2 YYNGEE. This CDR3 is 14 amino acids long. V was pared by 0 bases and J by 8 bases, with 11 bases between. Here the CDR3 reads CASSVDGGLGELFF. Written as DNA, the CDR3 is TGTGCCAGCAGCGTAGATGGGGGCTTGGGGGAGCTGTTTTTT.

The chain couples TRBV14 to TRBJ2-7; D is unresolved. CDR1 and CDR2 from the germline V gene are SGHDN and FVKESK. CDR3 size: 14 residues. Trimming stripped 0 bases from V and 0 bases from J, with 6 bases between. The CDR3 reads CASSQDSGSYEQYV. The DNA of the CDR3 is TGTGCCAGCAGCCAAGATTCTGGCTCCTACGAGCAGTACGTC.

The rearrangement joins TRBV5-6 to TRBJ2-6; 7 nucleotides match TRBD2. After removal of 0 bases from V and 5 bases from J, the junction contained 8 bases not matched to a gene. The CDR3 loop spans 17 amino acids. Germline CDR1 reads SGHDT; CDR2 reads YYEEEE. Here the CDR3 reads CASSLAREEGRANVLTF. The CDR3 coding sequence is TGTGCCAGCAGCTTGGCCCGGGAGGAGGGTCGGGCCAACGTCCTGACTTTC.